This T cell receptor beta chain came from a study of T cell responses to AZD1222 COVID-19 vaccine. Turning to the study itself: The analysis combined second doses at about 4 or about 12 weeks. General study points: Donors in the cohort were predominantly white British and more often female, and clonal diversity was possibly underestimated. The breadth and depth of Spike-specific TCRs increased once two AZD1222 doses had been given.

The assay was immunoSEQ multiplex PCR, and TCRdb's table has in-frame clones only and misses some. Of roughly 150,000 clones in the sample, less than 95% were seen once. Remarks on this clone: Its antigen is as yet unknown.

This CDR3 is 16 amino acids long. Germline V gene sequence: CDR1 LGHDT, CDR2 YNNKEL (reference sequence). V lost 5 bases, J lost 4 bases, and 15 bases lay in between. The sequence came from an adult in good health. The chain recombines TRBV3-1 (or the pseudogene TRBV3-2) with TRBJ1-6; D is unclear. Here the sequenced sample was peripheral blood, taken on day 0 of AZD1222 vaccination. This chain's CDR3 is CASSAWEESYNSPLHF. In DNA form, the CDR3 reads TGTGCCAGCAGCGCCTGGGAGGAATCTTATAATTCACCCCTCCACTTT.